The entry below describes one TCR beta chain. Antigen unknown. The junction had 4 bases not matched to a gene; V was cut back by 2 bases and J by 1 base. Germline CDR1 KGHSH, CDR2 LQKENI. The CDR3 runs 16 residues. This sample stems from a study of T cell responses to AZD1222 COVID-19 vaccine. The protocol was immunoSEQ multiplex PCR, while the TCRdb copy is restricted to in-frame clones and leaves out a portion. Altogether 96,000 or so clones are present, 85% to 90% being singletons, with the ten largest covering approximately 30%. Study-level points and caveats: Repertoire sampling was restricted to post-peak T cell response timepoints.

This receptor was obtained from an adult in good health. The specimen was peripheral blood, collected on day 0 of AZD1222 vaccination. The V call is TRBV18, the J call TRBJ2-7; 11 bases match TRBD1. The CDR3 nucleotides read TGTGCCAGCTCACCATCCGGGACAGGGGGGTCCTACGAGCAGTACTTC. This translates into CASSPSGTGGSYEQYF.